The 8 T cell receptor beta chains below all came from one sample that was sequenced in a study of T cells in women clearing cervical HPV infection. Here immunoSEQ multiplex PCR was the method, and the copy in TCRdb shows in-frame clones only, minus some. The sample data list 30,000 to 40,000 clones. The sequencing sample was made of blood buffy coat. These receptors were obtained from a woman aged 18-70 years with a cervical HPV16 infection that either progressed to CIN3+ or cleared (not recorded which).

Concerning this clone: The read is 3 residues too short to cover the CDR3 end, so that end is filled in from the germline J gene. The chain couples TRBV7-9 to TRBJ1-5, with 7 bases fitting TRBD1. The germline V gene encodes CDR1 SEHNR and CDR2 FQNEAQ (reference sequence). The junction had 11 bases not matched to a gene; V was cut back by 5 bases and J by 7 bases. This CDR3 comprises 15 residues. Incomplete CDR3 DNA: TGTGCCAGCAGCGCCCCGGGAGGGGGCGGGCAGCCC. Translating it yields CASSAPGGGGQP. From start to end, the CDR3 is CASSAPGGGGQPQHF.

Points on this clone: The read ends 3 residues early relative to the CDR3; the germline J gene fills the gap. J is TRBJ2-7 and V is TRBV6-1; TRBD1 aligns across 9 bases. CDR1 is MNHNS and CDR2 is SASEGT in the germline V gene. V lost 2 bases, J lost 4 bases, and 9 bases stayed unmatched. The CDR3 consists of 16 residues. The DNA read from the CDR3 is TGTGCCAGCAGTGAATACGGGACAGGGTCGGTGTACGAG. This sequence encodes CASSEYGTGSVYE. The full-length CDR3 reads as CASSEYGTGSVYEQYF.

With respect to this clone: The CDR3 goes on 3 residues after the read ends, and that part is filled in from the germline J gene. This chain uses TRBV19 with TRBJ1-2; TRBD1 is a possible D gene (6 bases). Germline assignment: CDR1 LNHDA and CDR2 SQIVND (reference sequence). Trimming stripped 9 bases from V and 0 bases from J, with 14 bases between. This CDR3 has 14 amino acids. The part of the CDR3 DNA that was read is TGTGCCAGCCGGACAGAGTTAGCTAACTATGGC. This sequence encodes CASRTELANYG. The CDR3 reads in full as CASRTELANYGYTF.

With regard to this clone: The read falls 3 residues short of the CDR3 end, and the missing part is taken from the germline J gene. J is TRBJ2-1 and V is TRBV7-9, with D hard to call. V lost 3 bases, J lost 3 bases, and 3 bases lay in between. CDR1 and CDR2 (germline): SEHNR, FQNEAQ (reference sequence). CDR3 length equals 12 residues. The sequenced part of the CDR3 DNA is TGTGCCAGCAGCTTCAGCTACAATGAG. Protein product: CASSFSYNE. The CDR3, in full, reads CASSFSYNEQFF.

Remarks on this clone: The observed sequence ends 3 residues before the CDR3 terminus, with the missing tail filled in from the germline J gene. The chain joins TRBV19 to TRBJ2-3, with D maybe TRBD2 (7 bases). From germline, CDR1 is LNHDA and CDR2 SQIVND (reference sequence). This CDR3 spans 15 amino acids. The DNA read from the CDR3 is TGTGCCAGTAGTTGGGGGGGGCGGGTCAATCAGCCG. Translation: CASSWGGRVNQP. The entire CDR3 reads CASSWGGRVNQPQYF.

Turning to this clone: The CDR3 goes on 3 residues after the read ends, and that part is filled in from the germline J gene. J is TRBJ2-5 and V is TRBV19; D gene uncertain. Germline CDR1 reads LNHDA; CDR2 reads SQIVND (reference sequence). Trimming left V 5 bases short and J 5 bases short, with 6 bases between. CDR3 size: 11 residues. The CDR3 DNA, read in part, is TGTGCCAGTAGTGTCGGGGAGACC. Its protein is CASSVGET. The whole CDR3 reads CASSVGETQYF.

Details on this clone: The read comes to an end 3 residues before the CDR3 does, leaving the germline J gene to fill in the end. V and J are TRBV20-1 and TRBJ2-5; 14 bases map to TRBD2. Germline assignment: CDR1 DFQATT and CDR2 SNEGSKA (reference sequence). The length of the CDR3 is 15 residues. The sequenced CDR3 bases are TGCAGTGCCCCCGGACTAGCGGGAGGCACAGATACC. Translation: CSAPGLAGGTDT. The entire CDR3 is CSAPGLAGGTDTQYF.

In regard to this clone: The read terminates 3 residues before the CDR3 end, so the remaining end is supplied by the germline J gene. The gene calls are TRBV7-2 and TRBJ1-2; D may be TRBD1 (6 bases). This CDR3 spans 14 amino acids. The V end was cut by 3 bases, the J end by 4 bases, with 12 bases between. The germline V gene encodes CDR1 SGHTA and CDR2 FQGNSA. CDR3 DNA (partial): TGTGCCAGCAGCTTGACGCGGACAGTCTATGGC. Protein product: CASSLTRTVYG. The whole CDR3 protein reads CASSLTRTVYGYTF.